This entry is about one T cell receptor beta chain. The data originate from a study of shared clonotypes between healthy human individuals. Study-wide context: In total, the donors were two women and a few men aged 18 to 49. CD8 memory received one plate per donor, CD8 naive two, CD4 memory three and CD4 naive three.

Per the original data handling: Junction-only sequences without quality scores came from ImmunoSEQ, so filtering differed. The data were produced by immunoSEQ multiplex PCR, yet TCRdb's version contains in-frame clones alone and is incomplete. Clone size and V and J calls were adopted from that table, with D and trimming inferred from the DNA. The sample lists approximately 2.1 million clones; over 85% were seen once. CDR1 and CDR2 from the germline V gene are SGHNT and YYREEE (reference sequence). The V gene end was trimmed by 4 bases and the J gene end by 6 bases; junction bases not matched to a gene: 5. The CDR3 is 15 residues long.

What was sequenced was naive CD4+ T cells from PBMCs. As for subset: CD45RA+ positively selected. This clonotype originated in a man younger than 35 in good health. Some clones in this sample may be carry-over from other donors' samples. The rearrangement links TRBV5-4 to TRBJ1-4, with 11 bases fitting TRBD1. CDR3 DNA: TGTGCCAGCAGCACCGGACAGGGGGCACATGAAAAACTGTTTTTT. Translation: CASSTGQGAHEKLFF.